A selection of T cell receptor beta chains follows, all from one sample in a study of T cells in Graves' hyperthyroidism and ophthalmopathy. TCRdb independently ran MiXCR on the multiplex PCR reads; one entry per CDR3 protein. The data show about 500,000 distinct CDR3 sequences, more than 15% seen once. The sequencing input was blood. These receptors all come from a woman aged 30 to 39 with Graves' ophthalmopathy. The CDR3 runs from the conserved cysteine through the conserved F or W. The order of the fields is V gene, CDR3 length, clone size, D gene, J gene, CDR3 protein, CDR3 DNA. A D gene is named only where the DNA matches it firmly. Clone size is stated in some rows and not others, as once, few, many or a class when expanded.

v_call: TRBV6-2/TRBV6-3
cdr3_length: 14
clone_size: .
d_call: TRBD2
j_call: TRBJ2-2
cdr3_aa: CASSRLAITGELFF
cdr3_nt: TGTGCCAGCAGCCGACTAGCGATCACCGGGGAGCTGTTTTTT

v_call: TRBV7-2
cdr3_length: 13
clone_size: many
d_call: TRBD1
j_call: TRBJ1-2
cdr3_aa: CASSLWDRGGYTF
cdr3_nt: TGTGCCAGCAGCTTATGGGACAGGGGGGGCTACACCTTC

v_call: TRBV10-2
cdr3_length: 15
clone_size: .
d_call: .
j_call: TRBJ2-3
cdr3_aa: CASLIAPVSTDTQYF
cdr3_nt: TGCGCCAGCCTTATCGCCCCAGTTAGCACAGATACGCAGTATTTT

v_call: TRBV7-9
cdr3_length: 13
clone_size: .
d_call: .
j_call: TRBJ2-7
cdr3_aa: CATGHPGLDEQYF
cdr3_nt: TGTGCCACCGGGCACCCAGGGTTGGACGAGCAGTACTTC

v_call: TRBV7-6
cdr3_length: 15
clone_size: .
d_call: .
j_call: TRBJ2-7
cdr3_aa: CASSLGTGQFYEQYF
cdr3_nt: TGTGCCAGCAGCTTAGGCACAGGTCAGTTCTACGAGCAGTACTTC

v_call: TRBV12-3/TRBV12-4
cdr3_length: 14
clone_size: many
d_call: .
j_call: TRBJ2-3
cdr3_aa: CASSPGTFPPTQYF
cdr3_nt: TGTGCCAGCAGTCCCGGGACCTTCCCACCTACGCAGTATTTT

v_call: TRBV7-2
cdr3_length: 13
clone_size: many
d_call: .
j_call: TRBJ1-5
cdr3_aa: CASSLSPSQPQHF
cdr3_nt: TGTGCCAGCAGCCTCAGTCCTTCCCAGCCCCAGCATTTT

v_call: TRBV7-3
cdr3_length: 14
clone_size: many
d_call: TRBD1
j_call: TRBJ1-2
cdr3_aa: CASSSGTGLYGYTF
cdr3_nt: TGTGCCAGCAGCTCCGGGACAGGCCTATATGGCTACACCTTC

v_call: TRBV30
cdr3_length: 14
clone_size: many
d_call: .
j_call: TRBJ2-7
cdr3_aa: CAWSVSGVSYEQYF
cdr3_nt: TGTGCCTGGAGTGTTTCCGGGGTCTCCTACGAGCAGTACTTC

v_call: TRBV4-1
cdr3_length: 17
clone_size: few
d_call: .
j_call: TRBJ2-3
cdr3_aa: CASSQEIADSSTDTQYF
cdr3_nt: TGCGCCAGCAGCCAAGAAATAGCGGACTCTAGCACAGATACGCAGTATTTT

v_call: TRBV11-2
cdr3_length: 13
clone_size: many
d_call: .
j_call: TRBJ1-1
cdr3_aa: CASSSRWDTEAFF
cdr3_nt: TGTGCCAGCAGCTCAAGGTGGGACACTGAAGCTTTCTTT

v_call: TRBV30
cdr3_length: 13
clone_size: many
d_call: .
j_call: TRBJ1-1
cdr3_aa: CAWEDGANTEAFF
cdr3_nt: TGTGCCTGGGAGGACGGGGCGAACACTGAAGCTTTCTTT

v_call: TRBV7-2
cdr3_length: 15
clone_size: many
d_call: TRBD2
j_call: TRBJ2-7
cdr3_aa: CASSLWSSGAYEQYF
cdr3_nt: TGTGCCAGCAGCTTATGGTCTAGCGGGGCCTACGAGCAGTACTTC

v_call: TRBV6-6
cdr3_length: 16
clone_size: many
d_call: .
j_call: TRBJ1-1
cdr3_aa: CASSYSGGGSNTEAFF
cdr3_nt: TGTGCCAGCAGTTACTCAGGGGGTGGATCCAACACTGAAGCTTTCTTT

v_call: TRBV6-2/TRBV6-3
cdr3_length: 14
clone_size: few
d_call: .
j_call: TRBJ1-2
cdr3_aa: CASRRAPLDYGYTF
cdr3_nt: TGTGCCAGCAGACGTGCCCCTCTTGACTATGGCTACACCTTC

v_call: TRBV7-9
cdr3_length: 17
clone_size: few
d_call: TRBD2
j_call: TRBJ2-7
cdr3_aa: CASSLGSRGSFNYEQYF
cdr3_nt: TGTGCCAGCAGCTTAGGATCTCGCGGGAGTTTCAACTACGAGCAGTACTTC

v_call: TRBV4-2
cdr3_length: 20
clone_size: .
d_call: TRBD1
j_call: TRBJ1-4
cdr3_aa: CASSQEETGTGIATNEKLFF
cdr3_nt: TGTGCCAGCAGCCAAGAAGAAACCGGGACAGGGATTGCAACTAATGAAAAACTGTTTTTT

v_call: TRBV3-1
cdr3_length: 21
clone_size: .
d_call: .
j_call: TRBJ2-1
cdr3_aa: CASSQIGRGEINSVGAREQFF
cdr3_nt: TGTGCCAGCAGCCAAATAGGGAGGGGGGAAATAAACTCGGTGGGGGCCAGGGAGCAGTTCTTC

v_call: TRBV6-5
cdr3_length: 15
clone_size: .
d_call: TRBD1
j_call: TRBJ1-1
cdr3_aa: CASSSPGTEKTEAFF
cdr3_nt: TGTGCCAGCAGTTCCCCCGGGACAGAAAAAACTGAAGCTTTCTTT

v_call: TRBV20-1
cdr3_length: 11
clone_size: few
d_call: .
j_call: TRBJ2-7
cdr3_aa: CSASPGDEQYF
cdr3_nt: TGCAGTGCTAGTCCGGGGGACGAGCAGTACTTC

v_call: TRBV27
cdr3_length: 14
clone_size: few
d_call: .
j_call: TRBJ2-7
cdr3_aa: CASSERGAGYEQYF
cdr3_nt: TGTGCCAGCAGTGAAAGAGGGGCAGGCTACGAGCAGTACTTC

v_call: TRBV12-3/TRBV12-4
cdr3_length: 14
clone_size: many
d_call: TRBD1
j_call: TRBJ1-1
cdr3_aa: CASSTSRGGPLAFF
cdr3_nt: TGTGCCAGCAGCACCTCCAGGGGGGGGCCTTTAGCTTTCTTT

v_call: TRBV28
cdr3_length: 15
clone_size: many
d_call: .
j_call: TRBJ1-1
cdr3_aa: CASSPVTFMNTEAFF
cdr3_nt: TGTGCCAGCAGCCCCGTGACATTCATGAACACTGAAGCTTTCTTT

v_call: TRBV18
cdr3_length: 14
clone_size: many
d_call: .
j_call: TRBJ2-7
cdr3_aa: CASSPTPSSYEQYF
cdr3_nt: TGTGCCAGCTCCCCGACCCCAAGCTCCTACGAGCAGTACTTC

v_call: TRBV12-3/TRBV12-4
cdr3_length: 15
clone_size: .
d_call: .
j_call: TRBJ1-6
cdr3_aa: CASSPRWGFDSPLHF
cdr3_nt: TGTGCCAGCAGTCCAAGGTGGGGGTTTGATTCACCCCTCCACTTT

v_call: TRBV20-1
cdr3_length: 13
clone_size: many
d_call: TRBD1
j_call: TRBJ1-1
cdr3_aa: CSARTDRATEAFF
cdr3_nt: TGCAGTGCTAGAACGGACAGGGCCACTGAAGCTTTCTTT

v_call: TRBV4-3
cdr3_length: 13
clone_size: many
d_call: .
j_call: TRBJ1-1
cdr3_aa: CASSKQGWTEAFF
cdr3_nt: TGCGCCAGCAGCAAACAGGGTTGGACTGAAGCTTTCTTT

v_call: TRBV6-6
cdr3_length: 15
clone_size: many
d_call: TRBD1
j_call: TRBJ2-3
cdr3_aa: CASSYRDSSTDTQYF
cdr3_nt: TGTGCCAGCAGTTACAGGGACAGTAGCACAGATACGCAGTATTTT

v_call: TRBV6-2/TRBV6-3
cdr3_length: 15
clone_size: .
d_call: .
j_call: TRBJ2-2
cdr3_aa: CASRDSGLNTGELFF
cdr3_nt: TGTGCCAGCAGAGACTCCGGGCTCAACACCGGGGAGCTGTTTTTT

v_call: TRBV6-2/TRBV6-3
cdr3_length: 12
clone_size: many
d_call: .
j_call: TRBJ2-5
cdr3_aa: CASSSAIETQYF
cdr3_nt: TGTGCCAGCAGTTCCGCGATAGAGACCCAGTACTTC

v_call: TRBV28
cdr3_length: 15
clone_size: many
d_call: .
j_call: TRBJ2-6
cdr3_aa: CASSEGGSGANVLTF
cdr3_nt: TGTGCCAGCAGTGAGGGGGGCTCTGGGGCCAACGTCCTGACTTTC

v_call: TRBV20-1
cdr3_length: 15
clone_size: many
d_call: TRBD2
j_call: TRBJ2-3
cdr3_aa: CSARVLAVQGDTQYF
cdr3_nt: TGCAGTGCTAGAGTGCTAGCGGTGCAAGGAGATACGCAGTATTTT

v_call: TRBV5-6
cdr3_length: 14
clone_size: many
d_call: .
j_call: TRBJ2-7
cdr3_aa: CASTYGQFPYEQYF
cdr3_nt: TGTGCCAGCACCTACGGACAGTTCCCCTACGAGCAGTACTTC

v_call: TRBV6-6
cdr3_length: 16
clone_size: .
d_call: .
j_call: TRBJ1-1
cdr3_aa: CASSYPRSDRNTEAFF
cdr3_nt: TGTGCCAGCAGTTACCCCAGGTCGGACAGGAACACTGAAGCTTTCTTT

v_call: TRBV6-1
cdr3_length: 15
clone_size: .
d_call: .
j_call: TRBJ1-2
cdr3_aa: CASSLGRYGNYGYTF
cdr3_nt: TGTGCCAGCAGTCTTGGACGGTATGGCAACTATGGCTACACCTTC

v_call: TRBV20-1
cdr3_length: 13
clone_size: .
d_call: .
j_call: TRBJ1-3
cdr3_aa: CSAQDSSGNTIYF
cdr3_nt: TGCAGTGCCCAGGACAGCTCTGGAAACACCATATATTTT

v_call: TRBV28
cdr3_length: 16
clone_size: .
d_call: TRBD1
j_call: TRBJ2-5
cdr3_aa: CASSFVGQGAQETQYF
cdr3_nt: TGTGCCAGCAGTTTTGTAGGACAGGGGGCACAAGAGACCCAGTACTTC

v_call: TRBV4-2
cdr3_length: 18
clone_size: .
d_call: .
j_call: TRBJ2-4
cdr3_aa: CASSQDWLGVGAKNIQYF
cdr3_nt: TGTGCCAGCAGCCAAGATTGGTTGGGGGTTGGGGCCAAAAACATTCAGTACTTC

v_call: TRBV28
cdr3_length: 17
clone_size: many
d_call: TRBD2
j_call: TRBJ2-7
cdr3_aa: CASSGLGRAPILDEQYF
cdr3_nt: TGTGCCAGCAGTGGCCTGGGGAGGGCCCCAATTCTCGACGAGCAGTACTTC

v_call: TRBV28
cdr3_length: 13
clone_size: .
d_call: .
j_call: TRBJ2-7
cdr3_aa: CASGPNTAYEQYF
cdr3_nt: TGTGCCAGCGGCCCCAATACAGCCTACGAGCAGTACTTC

v_call: TRBV4-3
cdr3_length: 16
clone_size: few
d_call: TRBD2
j_call: TRBJ2-1
cdr3_aa: CASSHEASGRAGEQFF
cdr3_nt: TGCGCCAGCAGCCACGAGGCGAGCGGGAGGGCCGGGGAGCAGTTCTTC

v_call: TRBV20-1
cdr3_length: 16
clone_size: few
d_call: TRBD2
j_call: TRBJ2-1
cdr3_aa: CSARDAGGSAYNEQFF
cdr3_nt: TGCAGTGCTAGAGATGCTGGCGGGAGCGCATACAATGAGCAGTTCTTC

v_call: TRBV9
cdr3_length: 16
clone_size: .
d_call: TRBD2
j_call: TRBJ2-1
cdr3_aa: CASSAPGGLADNEQFF
cdr3_nt: TGTGCCAGCAGCGCGCCGGGGGGACTAGCGGACAATGAGCAGTTCTTC

v_call: TRBV4-1
cdr3_length: 13
clone_size: .
d_call: .
j_call: TRBJ2-7
cdr3_aa: CASSQEMLYEQYF
cdr3_nt: TGTGCCAGCAGCCAAGAAATGCTCTACGAGCAGTACTTC

v_call: TRBV2
cdr3_length: 13
clone_size: many
d_call: .
j_call: TRBJ2-5
cdr3_aa: CASRPLSGETQYF
cdr3_nt: TGTGCCAGCAGGCCTTTGAGCGGGGAGACCCAGTACTTC

v_call: TRBV15
cdr3_length: 16
clone_size: many
d_call: .
j_call: TRBJ2-1
cdr3_aa: CATSRDPSFPYNEQFF
cdr3_nt: TGTGCCACCAGCAGAGATCCTAGCTTCCCCTACAATGAGCAGTTCTTC

v_call: TRBV20-1
cdr3_length: 13
clone_size: many
d_call: .
j_call: TRBJ2-5
cdr3_aa: CSARNAGRETQYF
cdr3_nt: TGCAGTGCTAGAAATGCAGGGCGGGAGACCCAGTACTTC

v_call: TRBV30
cdr3_length: 13
clone_size: few
d_call: TRBD1
j_call: TRBJ2-1
cdr3_aa: CALRGHTYNEQFF
cdr3_nt: TGTGCCTTGAGGGGGCACACCTACAATGAGCAGTTCTTC

v_call: TRBV28
cdr3_length: 14
clone_size: many
d_call: .
j_call: TRBJ2-5
cdr3_aa: CASSFGRLQETQYF
cdr3_nt: TGTGCCAGCAGTTTCGGAAGACTCCAAGAGACCCAGTACTTC

v_call: TRBV7-8
cdr3_length: 15
clone_size: few
d_call: .
j_call: TRBJ1-2
cdr3_aa: CASSRDVGGAGGYTF
cdr3_nt: TGTGCCAGCAGCAGGGACGTTGGGGGCGCCGGGGGCTACACCTTC

v_call: TRBV7-9
cdr3_length: 15
clone_size: few
d_call: .
j_call: TRBJ2-7
cdr3_aa: CASSSKGSGSYEQYF
cdr3_nt: TGTGCCAGCAGCTCGAAGGGGTCGGGATCCTACGAGCAGTACTTC

v_call: TRBV2
cdr3_length: 15
clone_size: once
d_call: TRBD1
j_call: TRBJ2-7
cdr3_aa: CASSRVTGGGGEQYF
cdr3_nt: TGTGCCAGCAGTCGAGTGACAGGGGGCGGCGGTGAGCAGTACTTC

v_call: TRBV4-3
cdr3_length: 18
clone_size: .
d_call: TRBD2
j_call: TRBJ2-1
cdr3_aa: CASSPRSLAGLSLDEQFF
cdr3_nt: TGCGCCAGCAGCCCCAGGTCACTAGCGGGATTGAGTTTGGATGAGCAGTTCTTC